Listed here are 25 T cell receptor beta chains from one sample, sequenced in a study of CD8+ T cells in alopecia areata. cDNA serving as the sequencing template came from extracted, reverse transcribed RNA. Generated by immunoSEQ multiplex PCR, the TCRdb table keeps only in-frame clones and is missing some. In the table there are a few hundred thousand clones, approximately 38% of which are singletons. Sample treatment: oral pan-JAK inhibitor, 5-10 mg twice daily. The source was CD4+ T cells sorted from blood, collected at approximately week 34, from a patient treated with tofacitinib. The receptors shown here come from a human donor with alopecia areata.

V is TRBV30 and J is TRBJ2-7; no clear D gene. Germline-derived CDR1 and CDR2 are GTSNPN and SVGIG (reference sequence). The CDR3 totals 14 residues. V was trimmed by 4 bases and J by 0 bases, leaving 13 bases between them. CDR3 sequence (DNA): TGTGCCTGGACCCCCAATAGGAGCTCCTACGAGCAGTACTTC. Translated: CAWTPNRSSYEQYF.

V gene TRBV29-1 combines with J gene TRBJ1-2; D is unresolved. Germline V gives CDR1 SQVTM, CDR2 ANQGSEA. The ends were cut back, 3 bases at V and 3 bases at J, with 8 bases in the middle. There are 12 residues in the CDR3. The chain's CDR3 is CSVERADYGYTF. CDR3 bases: TGCAGCGTTGAGAGGGCAGACTATGGCTACACCTTC.

V and J are TRBV29-1 and TRBJ2-7, with D unclear. The CDR3 has 12 amino acids. Germline V gene lookup returns CDR1 SQVTM and CDR2 ANQGSEA. With 2 bases removed from V and 3 bases from J, the gap between germline ends came to 8 bases. The CDR3 sequence: CSVETTVYEQYF. CDR3 bases: TGCAGCGTTGAAACAACGGTCTACGAGCAGTACTTC.

This clone was detected once. The genes are TRBV9 and TRBJ1-2; 7 bases fit TRBD1. CDR1 and CDR2 (germline): SGDLS, YYNGEE. This CDR3 contains 15 residues. V was clipped by 0 bases and J by 0 bases; unmatched bases: 2. As DNA, the CDR3 is TGTGCCAGCAGCGTAGCGGGGACAGCTAACTATGGCTACACCTTC. It yields the protein CASSVAGTANYGYTF. The entire variable domain, with the rest obtained from reference TRBV9 and TRBJ1-2, is as follows: DSGVTQTPKHLITATGQRVTLRCSPRSGDLSVYWYQQSLDQGLQFLIQYYNGEERAKGNILERFSAQQFPDLHSELNLSSLELGDSALYFCASSVAGTANYGYTFGSGTRLTVV.

For the CDR3, the DNA is TGTGCCAGTAGTAATCCCGGGACTAGCGGGAGGGAGTTCTTC. Protein sequence: CASSNPGTSGREFF. The V and J genes are TRBV19 and TRBJ2-1; 16 nucleotides match TRBD2. Germline CDR1 reads LNHDA; CDR2 reads SQIVND (reference sequence). The CDR3 covers 14 residues. Germline trimming cut 4 bases from V and 14 bases from J; bases unmatched to any gene: 5.

V is TRBV15 and J is TRBJ1-5; D may be TRBD1 (5 bases). The CDR3 loop spans 15 amino acids. Germline V CDR1 and CDR2: LNHNV, YYDKDF (reference sequence). V gave up 1 base and J gave up 4 bases, with 11 bases separating them. CDR3 in amino acids: CATSRVGQGNQPQHF. CDR3 nucleotide sequence: TGTGCCACCAGCAGAGTCGGGCAGGGTAATCAGCCCCAGCATTTT.

This clone was counted a few times. The chain joins TRBV18 to TRBJ1-1, with 8 bases fitting TRBD1. Germline V CDR1 and CDR2: KGHSH, LQKENI. CDR3 size: 14 residues. V was clipped by 6 bases and J by 1 base; unmatched bases: 4. CDR3 sequence: CASSRGQGNTEAFF. The DNA for the CDR3 is TGTGCCAGCTCCCGAGGACAGGGGAACACTGAAGCTTTCTTT. The full variable domain, completed using reference TRBV18 and TRBJ1-1, is NAGVMQNPRHLVRRRGQEARLRCSPMKGHSHVYWYRQLPEEGLKFMVYLQKENIIDESGMPKERFSAEFPKEGPSILRIQQVVRGDSAAYFCASSRGQGNTEAFFGQGTRLTVV.

J is TRBJ2-1 and V is TRBV7-2, with unresolved D. CDR1 and CDR2 from the germline V gene are SGHTA and FQGNSA. CDR3 size: 14 residues. The V end lost 3 bases, the J end lost 7 bases, and 13 bases lay between the germline ends. CDR3 nucleotides: TGTGCCAGCAGCTTTATCGTGGGTGGGAATGAGCAGTTCTTC. Translation: CASSFIVGGNEQFF.

J is TRBJ1-4 and V is TRBV6-5; D is undetermined. Germline V lookup: CDR1 MNHEY, CDR2 SVGAGI. Trimming left V 5 bases short and J 9 bases short, with 13 bases between. This CDR3 contains 13 residues. The CDR3 sequence: CASSEARAKKLFF. In nucleotides, the CDR3 is TGTGCCAGCAGTGAAGCAAGGGCGAAAAAACTGTTTTTT.

The chain links TRBV4-1 to TRBJ2-3; TRBD1 or TRBD2 may be the D gene (5 bases each). The CDR3 is 15 residues long. Germline V CDR1 and CDR2: MGHRA, YSYEKL. Trimming shortened V by 0 bases and J by 4 bases, and 11 bases separated the two germline ends. This chain's CDR3 is CASSQDLVGADTQYF. For the CDR3, the DNA is TGCGCCAGCAGCCAAGATCTTGTGGGGGCAGATACGCAGTATTTT.

V and J are TRBV18 and TRBJ1-5; D might be TRBD1 (6 bases). V was cut by 2 bases and J by 6 bases, with 11 bases left in between. This CDR3 has 14 residues. From germline, CDR1 is KGHSH and CDR2 LQKENI. The CDR3 DNA is TGTGCCAGCTCACCAGGGGGCGCGACTCAGCCCCAGCATTTT. It specifies CASSPGGATQPQHF.

The DNA for the CDR3 is TGTGCCAGCAGTGACGGCCTCTATGGCTACACCTTC. Protein: CASSDGLYGYTF. V usage is TRBV25-1 and J usage is TRBJ1-2; D ambiguous. This CDR3 has 12 amino acids. Trimming stripped 3 bases from V and 4 bases from J, with 6 bases between. The V gene's germline CDR1 is MGHDK and CDR2 SYGVNS.

The rearrangement uses TRBV30 and TRBJ1-1; 10 bases map to TRBD1. CDR1 GTSNPN and CDR2 SVGIG come from the germline V gene (reference sequence). This CDR3 spans 12 amino acids. Unmatched junction bases numbered 0, after V lost 5 bases and J lost 3 bases. The CDR3 spells CAWGQGDTEAFF. CDR3 DNA: TGTGCCTGGGGACAGGGGGACACTGAAGCTTTCTTT. The full variable domain, rest sourced from reference TRBV30 and TRBJ1-1, is SQTIHQWPATLVQPVGSPLSLECTVEGTSNPNLYWYRQAAGRGLQLLFYSVGIGQISSEVPQNLSASRPQDRQFILSSKKLLLSDSGFYLCAWGQGDTEAFFGQGTRLTVV.

The chain carries TRBV5-1 and TRBJ2-1, with no clear D. The CDR3 extends over 15 amino acids. Germline lookup yields CDR1 SGHRS and CDR2 YFSETQ. The V and J ends lost 1 base and 0 bases respectively, with 8 bases between them. The DNA for the CDR3 is TGCGCCAGCAGCTTGATGGACCCCTCCTACAATGAGCAGTTCTTC. This codes for CASSLMDPSYNEQFF.

The chain employs TRBV29-1 and TRBJ2-1, with D possibly matching TRBD2 (5 bases). The CDR3 covers 13 residues. The germline V gene encodes CDR1 SQVTM and CDR2 ANQGSEA. V was pared by 4 bases and J by 4 bases, with 11 bases between. In nucleotides, the CDR3 is TGCAGCGTTGGGAGGACTCTTTACAATGAGCAGTTCTTC. This encodes CSVGRTLYNEQFF.

The chain is built from TRBV7-9 and TRBJ1-2, with a possible D match to TRBD1 (6 bases). The CDR3 runs to 14 residues. Looked up from germline, CDR1 is SEHNR and CDR2 is FQNEAQ (reference sequence). The V and J ends lost 1 base and 6 bases respectively, with 12 bases between them. DNA of the CDR3: TGTGCCAGCAGCTTAGGCATCGGGGGCGATGGCTACACCTTC. It yields the protein CASSLGIGGDGYTF.

This chain's CDR3 is CSVGGLVAEAFF. DNA for the CDR3: TGCAGCGTTGGGGGGTTAGTCGCTGAAGCTTTCTTT. The V and J genes are TRBV29-1 and TRBJ1-1; D possibly corresponds to TRBD1 (5 bases). Germline V gene sequence: CDR1 SQVTM, CDR2 ANQGSEA. The CDR3 spans 12 residues. V was cut by 4 bases and J by 6 bases, with 12 bases left in between.

V usage is TRBV4-1 and J usage is TRBJ2-2, with 10 positions matching TRBD2. The junction had 2 bases not matched to a gene; V was cut back by 4 bases and J by 0 bases. Germline loops: CDR1 MGHRA, CDR2 YSYEKL. The length of the CDR3 is 16 residues. The CDR3 here is CASSPTSGTNTGELFF. The CDR3 DNA follows: TGCGCCAGCAGCCCCACTAGCGGGACGAACACCGGGGAGCTGTTTTTT.

This chain links TRBV5-1 with TRBJ1-2; D gene ambiguous. This CDR3 has 13 amino acids. With 3 bases removed from V and 3 bases from J, the gap between germline ends came to 9 bases. The germline CDR1 and CDR2 sequences are SGHRS and YFSETQ. Here the CDR3 reads CASSWSDHYGYTF. The DNA of the CDR3 is TGCGCCAGCAGCTGGAGTGACCACTATGGCTACACCTTC.

This chain joins TRBV5-1 and TRBJ2-7, with D perhaps matching TRBD2 (5 bases). CDR3 size: 12 residues. The V end lost 4 bases, the J end lost 9 bases, and 14 bases lay between the germline ends. The germline V gene encodes CDR1 SGHRS and CDR2 YFSETQ. CDR3 DNA: TGCGCCAGCAGCCGGGATAGGGTGGGGCAGTACTTC. As protein: CASSRDRVGQYF.

V is TRBV5-4 and J is TRBJ1-1; D gene uncertain. Trimming stripped 1 base from V and 1 base from J, with 8 bases between. CDR3 size: 14 residues. CDR1 is SGHNT, CDR2 YYREEE, per germline (reference sequence). This CDR3 reads CASSLQDPNTEAFF. CDR3 in DNA: TGTGCCAGCAGCTTGCAAGACCCGAACACTGAAGCTTTCTTT.

The chain has TRBV5-1 and TRBJ2-1; D call uncertain. Trimming stripped 0 bases from V and 3 bases from J, with 7 bases between. The CDR3 has 14 amino acids. The germline CDR1 and CDR2 sequences are SGHRS and YFSETQ. The CDR3 here is CASSLEQIYNEQFF. The CDR3 DNA follows: TGCGCCAGCAGCTTGGAACAGATCTACAATGAGCAGTTCTTC.

This chain joins TRBV4-1 and TRBJ2-7; 14 bases fit TRBD2. The germline V gene encodes CDR1 MGHRA and CDR2 YSYEKL. The CDR3 loop spans 19 amino acids. J was trimmed by 3 bases and V by 4 bases; bases with no gene match: 14. CDR3 nucleotide sequence: TGCGCCAGCAGCCTCTTCCCGACTAGCGGGAGGGCCTCGGTCTACGAGCAGTACTTC. Amino acid sequence: CASSLFPTSGRASVYEQYF.

This clone has just a few counts. The chain carries TRBV7-2 and TRBJ2-3; 8 bases map to TRBD1. The CDR3 extends over 14 amino acids. V was clipped by 3 bases and J by 4 bases; unmatched bases: 3. Germline lookup yields CDR1 SGHTA and CDR2 FQGNSA. The CDR3 is CASSFIQGADTQYF. As DNA, the CDR3 is TGTGCCAGCAGCTTTATACAGGGGGCAGATACGCAGTATTTT.

The chain carries TRBV30 and TRBJ2-1; no firm D call. There are 12 residues in the CDR3. CDR1 is GTSNPN, CDR2 SVGIG, per germline (reference sequence). Between the trimmed V and J ends, which lost 1 base and 13 bases, there was a span of 14 bases. The chain's CDR3 is CAWSGRMRDQFF. CDR3 sequence (DNA): TGTGCCTGGAGTGGTCGGATGAGAGACCAGTTCTTC.